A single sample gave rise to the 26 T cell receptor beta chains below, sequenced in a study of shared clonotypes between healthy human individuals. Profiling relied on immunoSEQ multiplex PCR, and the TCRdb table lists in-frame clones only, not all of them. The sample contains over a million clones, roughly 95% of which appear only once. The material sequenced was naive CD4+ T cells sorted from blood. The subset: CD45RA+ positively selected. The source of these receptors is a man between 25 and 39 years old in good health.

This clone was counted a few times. The CDR3 nucleotides read TGTGCCAGCTCACCACCTTCATCTGAGGAGGGCTACACCTTC. Its translation: CASSPPSSEEGYTF. The chain combines TRBV18 with TRBJ1-2; D remains ambiguous. CDR3 size: 14 residues. Germline assignment: CDR1 KGHSH and CDR2 LQKENI. With 0 bases removed from V and 8 bases from J, the gap between germline ends came to 13 bases.

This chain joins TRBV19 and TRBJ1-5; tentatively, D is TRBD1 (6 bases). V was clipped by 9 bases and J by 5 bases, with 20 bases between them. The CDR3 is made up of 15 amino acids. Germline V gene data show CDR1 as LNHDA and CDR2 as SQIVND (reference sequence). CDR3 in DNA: TGTGCCAGCCTCCTAACAGGGTCCTCCTATCAGCCCCAGCATTTT. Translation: CASLLTGSSYQPQHF.

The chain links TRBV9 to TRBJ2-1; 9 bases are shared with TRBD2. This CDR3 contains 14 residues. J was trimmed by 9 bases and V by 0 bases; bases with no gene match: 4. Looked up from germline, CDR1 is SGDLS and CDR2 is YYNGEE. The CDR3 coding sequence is TGTGCCAGCAGCGTAGCGGCTAGCGGGGTTGAGCAGTTCTTC. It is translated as CASSVAASGVEQFF.

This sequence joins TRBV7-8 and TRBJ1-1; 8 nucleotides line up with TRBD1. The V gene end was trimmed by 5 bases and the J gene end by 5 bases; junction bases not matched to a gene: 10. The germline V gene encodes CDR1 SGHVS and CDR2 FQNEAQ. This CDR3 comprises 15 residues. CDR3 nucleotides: TGTGCCAGCAGCCTTAGCGGGACAGGTCTGACTGAAGCTTTCTTT. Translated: CASSLSGTGLTEAFF.

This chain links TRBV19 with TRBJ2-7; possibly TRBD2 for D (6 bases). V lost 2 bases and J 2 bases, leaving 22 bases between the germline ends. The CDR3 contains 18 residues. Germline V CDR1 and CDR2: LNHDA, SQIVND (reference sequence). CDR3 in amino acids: CASSISSGFVDKPYEQYF. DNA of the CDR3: TGTGCCAGTAGTATATCAAGCGGGTTCGTGGACAAGCCCTACGAGCAGTACTTC.

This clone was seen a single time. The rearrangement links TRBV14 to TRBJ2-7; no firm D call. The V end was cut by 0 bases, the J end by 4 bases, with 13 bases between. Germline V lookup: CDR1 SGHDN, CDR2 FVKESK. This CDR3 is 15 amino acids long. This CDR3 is CASSQDLGQLYEQYF. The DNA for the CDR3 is TGTGCCAGCAGCCAAGACTTAGGTCAGCTATACGAGCAGTACTTC. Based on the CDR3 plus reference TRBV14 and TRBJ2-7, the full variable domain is EAGVTQFPSHSVIEKGQTVTLRCDPISGHDNLYWYRRVMGKEIKFLLHFVKESKQDESGMPNNRFLAERTGGTYSTLKVQPAELEDSGVYFCASSQDLGQLYEQYFGPGTRLTVT.

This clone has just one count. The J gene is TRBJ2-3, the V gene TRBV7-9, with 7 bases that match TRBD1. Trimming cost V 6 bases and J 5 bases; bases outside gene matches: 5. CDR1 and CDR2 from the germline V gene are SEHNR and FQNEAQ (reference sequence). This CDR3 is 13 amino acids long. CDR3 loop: CASSRPGGDTQYF. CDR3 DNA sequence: TGTGCCAGCAGTCGTCCAGGGGGAGATACGCAGTATTTT.

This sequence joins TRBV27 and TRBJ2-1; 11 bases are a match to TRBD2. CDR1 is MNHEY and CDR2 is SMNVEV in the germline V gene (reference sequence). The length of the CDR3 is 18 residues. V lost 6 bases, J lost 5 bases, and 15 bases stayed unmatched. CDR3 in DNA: TGTGCCAGCAGCCTGACTAGCGGGACTTTGGGTCGGAACAATGAGCAGTTCTTC. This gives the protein CASSLTSGTLGRNNEQFF.

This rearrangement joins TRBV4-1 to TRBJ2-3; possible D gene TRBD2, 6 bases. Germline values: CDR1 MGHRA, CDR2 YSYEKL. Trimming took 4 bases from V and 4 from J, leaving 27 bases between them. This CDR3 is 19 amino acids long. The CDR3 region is CASSLLSGRLVSPSDTQYF. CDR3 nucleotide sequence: TGCGCCAGCAGCCTCCTATCGGGGCGACTAGTCAGCCCCTCAGATACGCAGTATTTT.

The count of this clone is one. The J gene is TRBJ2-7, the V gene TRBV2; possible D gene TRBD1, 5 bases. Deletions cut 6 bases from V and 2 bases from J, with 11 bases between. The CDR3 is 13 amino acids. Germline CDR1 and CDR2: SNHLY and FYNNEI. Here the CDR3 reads CASRDGAAYEQYF. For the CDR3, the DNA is TGTGCCAGCAGGGATGGGGCCGCCTACGAGCAGTACTTC. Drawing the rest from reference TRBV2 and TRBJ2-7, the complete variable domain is EPEVTQTPSHQVTQMGQEVILRCVPISNHLYFYWYRQILGQKVEFLVSFYNNEISEKSEIFDDQFSVERPDGSNFTLKIRSTKLEDSAMYFCASRDGAAYEQYFGPGTRLTVT.

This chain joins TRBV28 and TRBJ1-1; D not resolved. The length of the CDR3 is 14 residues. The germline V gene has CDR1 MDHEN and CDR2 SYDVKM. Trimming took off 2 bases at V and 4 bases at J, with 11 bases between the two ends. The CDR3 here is CASSLMVIGTEAFF. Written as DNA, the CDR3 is TGTGCCAGCAGTTTAATGGTTATTGGCACTGAAGCTTTCTTT. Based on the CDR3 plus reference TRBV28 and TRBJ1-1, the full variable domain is DVKVTQSSRYLVKRTGEKVFLECVQDMDHENMFWYRQDPGLGLRLIYFSYDVKMKEKGDIPEGYSVSREKKERFSLILESASTNQTSMYLCASSLMVIGTEAFFGQGTRLTVV.

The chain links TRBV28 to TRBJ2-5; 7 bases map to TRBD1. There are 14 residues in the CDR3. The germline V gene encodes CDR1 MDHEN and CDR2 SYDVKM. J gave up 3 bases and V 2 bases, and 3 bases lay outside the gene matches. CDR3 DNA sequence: TGTGCCAGCAGTTTAGTCGGGACAGAAGAGACCCAGTACTTC. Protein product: CASSLVGTEETQYF.

The CDR3 nucleotides are TGTGCCAGCAGCTTGAACACGTACCAAGAGACCCAGTACTTC. Its translation is CASSLNTYQETQYF. The chain recombines TRBV7-3 with TRBJ2-5, with D uncertain. This CDR3 has 14 residues. V was trimmed by 3 bases and J by 0 bases, leaving 8 bases between them. Germline CDR1 reads SGHTA; CDR2 reads FQGTGA.

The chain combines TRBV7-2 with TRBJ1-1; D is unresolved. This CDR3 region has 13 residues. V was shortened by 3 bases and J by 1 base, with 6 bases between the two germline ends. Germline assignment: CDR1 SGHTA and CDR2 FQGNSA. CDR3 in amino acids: CASSFQKNTEAFF. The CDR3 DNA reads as TGTGCCAGCAGCTTTCAGAAGAACACTGAAGCTTTCTTT.

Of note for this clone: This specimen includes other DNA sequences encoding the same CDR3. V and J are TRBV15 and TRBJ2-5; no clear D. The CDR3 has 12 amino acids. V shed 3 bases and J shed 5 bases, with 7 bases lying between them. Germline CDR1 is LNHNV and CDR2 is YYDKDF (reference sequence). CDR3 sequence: CATSRARETQYF. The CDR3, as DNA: TGTGCCACCAGCAGGGCCCGGGAGACCCAGTACTTC.

The CDR3 region is CASSAIGTNNYEQYF. The CDR3 DNA sequence: TGTGCCAGCAGTGCTATCGGGACAAACAATTACGAGCAGTACTTC. V gene TRBV2 combines with J gene TRBJ2-7; tentatively, D is TRBD1 (6 bases). This CDR3 region has 15 residues. V lost 4 bases to trimming and J lost 4 bases, with 17 bases between them. CDR1 SNHLY and CDR2 FYNNEI come from the germline V gene. Full variable domain (remainder filled in from reference TRBV2 and TRBJ2-7): EPEVTQTPSHQVTQMGQEVILRCVPISNHLYFYWYRQILGQKVEFLVSFYNNEISEKSEIFDDQFSVERPDGSNFTLKIRSTKLEDSAMYFCASSAIGTNNYEQYFGPGTRLTVT.

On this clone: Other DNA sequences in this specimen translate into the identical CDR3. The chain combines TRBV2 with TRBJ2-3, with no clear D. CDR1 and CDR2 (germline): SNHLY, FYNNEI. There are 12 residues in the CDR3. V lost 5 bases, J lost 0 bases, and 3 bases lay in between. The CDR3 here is CASSYSTDTQYF. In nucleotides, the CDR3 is TGTGCCAGCAGTTATAGCACAGATACGCAGTATTTT.

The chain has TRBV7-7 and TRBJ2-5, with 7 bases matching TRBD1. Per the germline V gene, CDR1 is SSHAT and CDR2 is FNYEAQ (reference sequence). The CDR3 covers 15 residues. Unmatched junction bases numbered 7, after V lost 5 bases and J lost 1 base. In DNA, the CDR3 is TGTGCCAGCAGCGCCCAGGGACAGAGCCAAGAGACCCAGTACTTC. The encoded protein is CASSAQGQSQETQYF.

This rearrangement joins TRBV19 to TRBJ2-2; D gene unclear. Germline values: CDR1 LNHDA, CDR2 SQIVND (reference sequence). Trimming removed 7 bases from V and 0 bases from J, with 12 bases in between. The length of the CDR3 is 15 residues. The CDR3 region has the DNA TGTGCCAGTACGCTCGGGCAACCGAACACCGGGGAGCTGTTTTTT. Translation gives CASTLGQPNTGELFF.

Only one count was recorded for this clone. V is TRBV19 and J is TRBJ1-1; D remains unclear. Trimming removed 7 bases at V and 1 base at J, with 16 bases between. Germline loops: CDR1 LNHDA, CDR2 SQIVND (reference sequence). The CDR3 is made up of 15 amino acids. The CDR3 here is CASTEWGKGNTEAFF. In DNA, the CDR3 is TGTGCCAGTACGGAATGGGGAAAGGGGAACACTGAAGCTTTCTTT.

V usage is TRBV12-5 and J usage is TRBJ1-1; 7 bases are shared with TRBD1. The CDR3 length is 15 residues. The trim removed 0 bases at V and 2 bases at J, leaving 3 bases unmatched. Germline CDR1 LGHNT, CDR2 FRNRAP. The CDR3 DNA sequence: TGTGCTAGTGGTTTGGTACTAGGGGGCAACACTGAAGCTTTCTTT. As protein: CASGLVLGGNTEAFF. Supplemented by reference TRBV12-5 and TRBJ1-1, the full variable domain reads DARVTQTPRHKVTEMGQEVTMRCQPILGHNTVFWYRQTMMQGLELLAYFRNRAPLDDSGMPKDRFSAEMPDATLATLKIQPSEPRDSAVYFCASGLVLGGNTEAFFGQGTRLTVV.

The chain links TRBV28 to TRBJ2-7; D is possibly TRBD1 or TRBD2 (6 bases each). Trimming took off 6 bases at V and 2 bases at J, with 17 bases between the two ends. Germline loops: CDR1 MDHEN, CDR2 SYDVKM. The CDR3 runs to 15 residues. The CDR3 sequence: CASSPRAGGPYEQYF. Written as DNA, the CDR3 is TGTGCCAGCAGCCCTAGGGCCGGGGGCCCCTACGAGCAGTACTTC.

The CDR3 nucleotides are TGTGCCAGCAGCCGGGGAGGAACGCAGTATTTT. The encoded protein is CASSRGGTQYF. This sequence joins TRBV7-2 and TRBJ2-3, with a possible D match to TRBD2 (6 bases). Germline assignment: CDR1 SGHTA and CDR2 FQGNSA. Trimming cost V 5 bases and J 9 bases, with 9 bases left between them. CDR3 length equals 11 residues.

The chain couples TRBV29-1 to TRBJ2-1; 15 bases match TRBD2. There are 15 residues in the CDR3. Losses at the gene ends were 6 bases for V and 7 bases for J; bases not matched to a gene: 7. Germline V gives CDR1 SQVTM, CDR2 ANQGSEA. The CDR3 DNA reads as TGCAGCGTCCCGGGACTAGCGGGAGGAATAAATGAGCAGTTCTTC. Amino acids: CSVPGLAGGINEQFF.

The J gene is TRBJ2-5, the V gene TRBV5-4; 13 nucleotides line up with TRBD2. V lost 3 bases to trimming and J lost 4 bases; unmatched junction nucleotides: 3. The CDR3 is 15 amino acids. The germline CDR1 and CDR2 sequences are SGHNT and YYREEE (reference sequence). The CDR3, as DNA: TGTGCCAGCAGCTCGGGGACTAGCGGGACAGAGACCCAGTACTTC. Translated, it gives CASSSGTSGTETQYF.

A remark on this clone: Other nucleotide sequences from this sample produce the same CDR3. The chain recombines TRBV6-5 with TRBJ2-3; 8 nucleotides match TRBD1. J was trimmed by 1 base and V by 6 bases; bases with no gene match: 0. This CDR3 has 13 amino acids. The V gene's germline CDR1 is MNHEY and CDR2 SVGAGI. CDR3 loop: CASRQGGTDTQYF. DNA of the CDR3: TGTGCCAGCAGACAGGGGGGCACAGATACGCAGTATTTT.